These 3 T cell receptor beta chains share one sample of origin, sequenced in a study of blood T cell repertoires in COVID-19. Clones were sequenced by immunoSEQ multiplex PCR, and TCRdb holds only the in-frame ones, with some missing. Of fewer than 250,000 clones listed, approximately 90% are singletons. Sequenced sample: peripheral blood. The source is a man between 25 and 39 years old with acute or convalescent COVID-19.

This clone was recorded a few times. The genes are TRBV6-5 and TRBJ1-2, with TRBD1 matching 11 bases. Looked up from germline, CDR1 is MNHEY and CDR2 is SVGAGI. The CDR3 contains 14 residues. V shed 5 bases and J 4 bases; nucleotides not matched to a gene: 3. The CDR3 here is CASSRTGGSYGYTF. The DNA for the CDR3 is TGTGCCAGCAGTAGGACAGGGGGCAGCTATGGCTACACCTTC.

V gene TRBV5-8 combines with J gene TRBJ1-2, with unresolved D. The V and J ends lost 1 base and 4 bases respectively, with 14 bases between them. CDR3 length: 15 residues. Germline V CDR1 and CDR2: SGHTS, YDEGEE. CDR3 residues: CASSLWAGSGYGYTF. DNA of the CDR3: TGTGCCAGCAGCTTGTGGGCGGGTTCGGGCTATGGCTACACCTTC.

CDR3 in amino acids: CASSILAGRNTGELFF. CDR3 DNA: TGTGCCAGCAGCATACTAGCGGGGAGGAACACCGGGGAGCTGTTTTTT. This chain joins TRBV5-4 and TRBJ2-2; TRBD2 aligns across 10 bases. The germline V gene encodes CDR1 SGHNT and CDR2 YYREEE (reference sequence). The CDR3 loop spans 16 amino acids. The J segment lost 1 base and the V segment lost 4 bases, leaving 4 bases of the junction unmatched.